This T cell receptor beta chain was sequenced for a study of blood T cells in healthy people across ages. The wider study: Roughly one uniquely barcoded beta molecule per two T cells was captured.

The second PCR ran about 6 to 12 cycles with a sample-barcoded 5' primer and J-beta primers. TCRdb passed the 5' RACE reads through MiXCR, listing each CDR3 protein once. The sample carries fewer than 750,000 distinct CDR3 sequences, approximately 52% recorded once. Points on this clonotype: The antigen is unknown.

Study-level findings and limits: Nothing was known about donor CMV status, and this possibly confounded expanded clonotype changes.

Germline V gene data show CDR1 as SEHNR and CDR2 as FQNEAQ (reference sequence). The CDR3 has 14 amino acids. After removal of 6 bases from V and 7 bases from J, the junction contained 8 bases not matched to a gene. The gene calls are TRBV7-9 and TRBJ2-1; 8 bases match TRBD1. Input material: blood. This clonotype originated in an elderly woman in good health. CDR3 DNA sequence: TGTGCCAGCAGACGGACAGGGTTAGGAAATGAGCAGTTCTTC. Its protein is CASRRTGLGNEQFF.